These 15 T cell receptor beta chains share one sample of origin, sequenced in a study of graft-versus-host responses after intestinal transplantation. The antigens for these receptors are not known. The assay was immunoSEQ multiplex PCR, and TCRdb's table has in-frame clones only and misses some. Of around 100,000 clones in the sample, 93% were seen once. Sample: unstimulated CD8+ T cells sorted from spleen or lymph node cells, taken before intestinal transplant. The receptor set was obtained from a human donor who received an intestinal transplant.

This chain uses TRBV9 with TRBJ2-1; weak D call: TRBD2 (6 bases). Germline V gives CDR1 SGDLS, CDR2 YYNGEE. CDR3 length equals 15 residues. The ends were cut back, 0 bases at V and 7 bases at J, with 14 bases in the middle. Here the CDR3 DNA reads TGTGCCAGCAGCGTAGCCCGAGGAGGGATGAATGAGCAGTTCTTC. This sequence encodes CASSVARGGMNEQFF.

The chain is built from TRBV13 and TRBJ2-1; maybe TRBD1 (7 bases). V lost 5 bases and J 0 bases, leaving 11 bases between the germline ends. CDR3 size: 15 residues. Germline assignment: CDR1 PRHDT and CDR2 FYEKMQ (reference sequence). CDR3 in DNA: TGTGCCAGCAGCCCAGGGGGGTTCTCCTACAATGAGCAGTTCTTC. This gives the protein CASSPGGFSYNEQFF.

The chain has TRBV7-8 and TRBJ2-3, with 7 bases lining up with TRBD2. J lost 6 bases, V lost 1 base, and 4 bases had no gene match. Germline V gene lookup returns CDR1 SGHVS and CDR2 FQNEAQ. There are 14 residues in the CDR3. This CDR3 reads CASSLGAGTDTQYF. CDR3 nucleotide sequence: TGTGCCAGCAGCTTAGGAGCGGGGACCGATACGCAGTATTTT. Complete variable domain (other parts from reference TRBV7-8 and TRBJ2-3): GAGVSQSPRYKVAKRGQDVALRCDPISGHVSLFWYQQALGQGPEFLTYFQNEAQLDKSGLPSDRFFAERPEGSVSTLKIQRTQQEDSAVYLCASSLGAGTDTQYFGPGTRLTVL.

V is TRBV5-6 and J is TRBJ2-2; no definite D call. Germline V gene lookup returns CDR1 SGHDT and CDR2 YYEEEE. The V end lost 4 bases, the J end lost 6 bases, and 13 bases lay between the germline ends. This CDR3 has 14 amino acids. This chain's CDR3 is CASSQVLRPGELFF. In DNA form, the CDR3 reads TGTGCCAGCAGCCAAGTCCTGCGTCCCGGGGAGCTGTTTTTT.

CDR3 in amino acids: CASSQGAQSTGELFF. For the CDR3, the DNA is TGTGCCAGCTCACAGGGGGCGCAAAGCACCGGGGAGCTGTTTTTT. The chain combines TRBV2 with TRBJ2-2; 9 bases are a match to TRBD1. The germline gives CDR1 SNHLY, CDR2 FYNNEI. The V segment lost 8 bases and the J segment 4 bases; nucleotides outside the gene matches: 8. This CDR3 has 15 residues.

The rearrangement joins TRBV7-9 to TRBJ2-5; D unresolved. Germline V gene lookup returns CDR1 SEHNR and CDR2 FQNEAQ (reference sequence). The CDR3 is 15 amino acids. V was cut by 0 bases and J by 2 bases, with 10 bases left in between. The CDR3 DNA is TGTGCCAGCAGCTTAGCGGTAGGTCAGCAAGAGACCCAGTACTTC. This sequence encodes CASSLAVGQQETQYF.

J is TRBJ1-2 and V is TRBV6-1; 7 positions match TRBD1. Germline V CDR1 and CDR2: MNHNS, SASEGT. This CDR3 is 12 amino acids long. The V and J ends lost 8 bases and 8 bases, in that order; junction bases with no gene match: 8. CDR3 sequence (DNA): TGTGCCAGCCCGGACAGGAGCGGCGGCTACACCTTC. This gives the protein CASPDRSGGYTF.

The chain is built from TRBV9 and TRBJ1-6; unclear D gene. The V end was cut by 4 bases, the J end by 9 bases, with 14 bases between. The CDR3 length is 14 residues. The germline V gene encodes CDR1 SGDLS and CDR2 YYNGEE. The CDR3 nucleotides read TGTGCCAGCAGCCCAGACTCCCAGCTTTCACCCCTCCACTTT. Translation gives CASSPDSQLSPLHF.

This rearrangement joins TRBV9 to TRBJ2-1; 11 bases map to TRBD2. Germline assignment: CDR1 SGDLS and CDR2 YYNGEE. The CDR3 sequence is 17 residues long. The ends lost 4 bases at V and 7 bases at J; junction bases unmatched: 13. Written as DNA, the CDR3 is TGTGCCAGCAGCTCAGGCCTTAGCGGGGGGGCCGGGAATGAGCAGTTCTTC. Translation: CASSSGLSGGAGNEQFF.

This clone was counted a single time. The chain recombines TRBV6-5 with TRBJ1-1, with TRBD1 matching 7 bases. Losses at the gene ends were 6 bases for V and 8 bases for J; bases not matched to a gene: 9. Germline values: CDR1 MNHEY, CDR2 SVGAGI. The CDR3 is 13 amino acids. CDR3 amino acids: CASSPDRDWEAFF. CDR3 sequence (DNA): TGTGCCAGCAGCCCCGACAGGGACTGGGAAGCTTTCTTT.

This clone appeared once. The J gene is TRBJ1-6, the V gene TRBV7-8; TRBD1 aligns across 7 bases. Per germline, CDR1 SGHVS and CDR2 FQNEAQ. The V gene end was trimmed by 7 bases and the J gene end by 5 bases; junction bases not matched to a gene: 11. The CDR3 extends over 16 amino acids. The CDR3 loop is CASTPGAGQDNSPLHF. The CDR3 DNA is TGTGCCAGCACCCCGGGTGCAGGACAGGATAATTCACCCCTCCACTTT.

V gene TRBV6-5 combines with J gene TRBJ2-7; no definite D call. Trimming took off 5 bases at V and 2 bases at J, with 13 bases between the two ends. Germline CDR1 reads MNHEY; CDR2 reads SVGAGI. The CDR3 spans 14 residues. The CDR3 sequence is CASSGDRVTYEQYF. DNA of the CDR3: TGTGCCAGCAGTGGGGATCGGGTCACCTACGAGCAGTACTTC.

V gene TRBV27 combines with J gene TRBJ2-3, with 7 positions matching TRBD1. CDR3 length: 15 amino acids. The germline V gene has CDR1 MNHEY and CDR2 SMNVEV (reference sequence). V lost 5 bases to trimming and J lost 0 bases; unmatched junction nucleotides: 5. CDR3 nucleotide sequence: TGTGCCAGCAGTCCAGGGACAGCTAGCACAGATACGCAGTATTTT. It is translated as CASSPGTASTDTQYF.

CDR3 nucleotides: TGCGCCACCGCCTGGGGGGTGAACACTGAAGCTTTCTTT. Protein: CATAWGVNTEAFF. The chain joins TRBV5-1 to TRBJ1-1, with D perhaps TRBD1 (5 bases). V lost 9 bases and J lost 0, with 12 bases in between. This CDR3 comprises 13 residues. Looked up from germline, CDR1 is SGHRS and CDR2 is YFSETQ.

The rearrangement uses TRBV4-1 and TRBJ1-1; D not resolved. V was clipped by 4 bases and J by 6 bases, with 21 bases between them. CDR1 is MGHRA, CDR2 YSYEKL, per germline. The CDR3 contains 16 residues. The CDR3 DNA reads as TGCGCCAGCAGCCCTCAACCCCTGGGGTTTTCGCCTGAAGCTTTCTTT. It specifies CASSPQPLGFSPEAFF.